This passage covers 16 T cell receptor beta chains from one sample sequenced in a study of blood T cell repertoires in COVID-19. Sequencing was performed with immunoSEQ multiplex PCR; in TCRdb, only in-frame clones are kept and a portion is missing. This table holds around 270,000 clones, 80% to 85% found once. The specimen was peripheral blood. These receptors originate from a woman aged 40 to 50 who had recovered from COVID-19.

This clone was seen only once. The J gene is TRBJ2-5, the V gene TRBV7-2, with D perhaps matching TRBD1 (5 bases). V was clipped by 5 bases and J by 2 bases, with 9 bases between them. CDR1 is SGHTA, CDR2 FQGNSA, per germline. The CDR3 length is 13 residues. The CDR3 bases are TGTGCCAGCAGCACCCGACAGCAAGAGACCCAGTACTTC. This translates into CASSTRQQETQYF.

The J gene is TRBJ1-2, the V gene TRBV6-5; 7 bases align to TRBD1. With 0 bases clipped from V and 4 bases from J, the junction kept 5 bases outside the gene matches. Per the germline V gene, CDR1 is MNHEY and CDR2 is SVGAGI. The CDR3 totals 15 residues. The CDR3: CASSYSPGGVYGYTF. The CDR3 region has the DNA TGTGCCAGCAGTTACTCTCCAGGGGGTGTCTATGGCTACACCTTC.

The chain links TRBV20-1 to TRBJ2-3; no reliable D call. From germline, CDR1 is DFQATT and CDR2 SNEGSKA (reference sequence). V lost 5 bases, J lost 7 bases, and 7 bases lay in between. The CDR3 has 10 amino acids. DNA for the CDR3: TGCAGTGCTCCGACACATACGCAGTATTTT. Translation gives CSAPTHTQYF.

This clone appeared a single time. V usage is TRBV19 and J usage is TRBJ1-5, with TRBD1 identical over 7 bases. In germline, CDR1 is LNHDA, CDR2 SQIVND (reference sequence). After removal of 3 bases from V and 3 bases from J, the junction contained 8 bases not matched to a gene. The CDR3 has 16 residues. The CDR3 nucleotides are TGTGCCAGTAGTATGAGGGGGCGAGGGATCAATCAGCCCCAGCATTTT. Its translation: CASSMRGRGINQPQHF. Full variable domain (missing parts from reference TRBV19 and TRBJ1-5): DGGITQSPKYLFRKEGQNVTLSCEQNLNHDAMYWYRQDPGQGLRLIYYSQIVNDFQKGDIAEGYSVSREKKESFPLTVTSAQKNPTAFYLCASSMRGRGINQPQHFGDGTRLSIL.

This rearrangement joins TRBV18 to TRBJ2-2; D is unclear. The germline CDR1 and CDR2 sequences are KGHSH and LQKENI. There are 15 residues in the CDR3. Trimming removed 2 bases at V and 2 bases at J, with 9 bases between. The CDR3 DNA reads as TGTGCCAGCTCACCAGTTCAGGAAAACACCGGGGAGCTGTTTTTT. This translates into CASSPVQENTGELFF.

The CDR3 loop is CASSNGQSYGYTF. The CDR3 nucleotides are TGTGCCAGCAGTAACGGACAGTCCTATGGCTACACCTTC. This rearrangement joins TRBV11-2 to TRBJ1-2; tentative D call: TRBD1 (6 bases). V lost 6 bases and J 4 bases, leaving 12 bases between the germline ends. Germline CDR1 and CDR2: SGHAT and FQNNGV. CDR3 size: 13 residues.

The CDR3 reads CASSPGTSGGGAYEQYF. CDR3 nucleotide sequence: TGTGCCAGCAGCCCTGGGACTAGCGGGGGGGGAGCTTACGAGCAGTACTTC. The chain employs TRBV11-2 and TRBJ2-7; 16 nucleotides align to TRBD2. V lost 5 bases to trimming and J lost 4 bases; unmatched junction nucleotides: 8. CDR1 is SGHAT and CDR2 is FQNNGV in the germline V gene. This CDR3 is 17 amino acids long.

In the case of this clone: Other nucleotide sequences in the sample specify the same CDR3. CDR3 DNA sequence: TGCGCCAGCAGACAGGGTGGCACTGAAGCTTTCTTT. Amino acids: CASRQGGTEAFF. This chain uses TRBV10-2 with TRBJ1-1; D is possibly TRBD1 (6 bases). Germline V CDR1 and CDR2: WSHSY, SAAADI. Trimming cost V 6 bases and J 4 bases, with 9 bases left between them. This CDR3 region has 12 residues.

The genes are TRBV7-2 and TRBJ1-4; 9 nucleotides match TRBD1. CDR3 length equals 17 residues. V lost 0 bases, J lost 5 bases, and 7 bases stayed unmatched. Germline assignment: CDR1 SGHTA and CDR2 FQGNSA. DNA of the CDR3: TGTGCCAGCAGCTTAGCGACCTCGGGGACAGGGAATGAAAAACTGTTTTTT. It codes for CASSLATSGTGNEKLFF.

The chain has TRBV20-1 and TRBJ2-5; 7 bases align to TRBD1. Germline trimming cut 6 bases from V and 4 bases from J; bases unmatched to any gene: 2. In germline, CDR1 is DFQATT, CDR2 SNEGSKA (reference sequence). The CDR3 totals 11 residues. CDR3 protein: CSAHRGETQYF. The DNA of the CDR3 is TGCAGTGCCCACAGGGGAGAGACCCAGTACTTC.

The table lists this clone with a count of one. The chain couples TRBV7-2 to TRBJ1-6; weak D call: TRBD1 (5 bases). With 5 bases removed from V and 12 bases from J, the gap between germline ends came to 20 bases. The germline V gene encodes CDR1 SGHTA and CDR2 FQGNSA. This CDR3 spans 15 amino acids. As DNA, the CDR3 is TGTGCCAGCAGCCCGTGGGGGGATCCCCTCGGACCCCTCCACTTT. This gives the protein CASSPWGDPLGPLHF.

This chain links TRBV7-2 with TRBJ2-2; unclear D gene. This CDR3 comprises 15 residues. With 1 base removed from V and 3 bases from J, the gap between germline ends came to 9 bases. From germline, CDR1 is SGHTA and CDR2 FQGNSA. The CDR3 sequence is CASSLDNRYTGELFF. The DNA for the CDR3 is TGTGCCAGCAGCTTAGATAACAGATACACCGGGGAGCTGTTTTTT.

The V gene is TRBV7-9, the J gene TRBJ2-7; 8 positions match TRBD2. V shed 5 bases, J shed 6 bases, and the junction held 6 bases outside the gene matches. Germline loops: CDR1 SEHNR, CDR2 FQNEAQ (reference sequence). The CDR3 length is 13 residues. The CDR3 here is CASSPRLATEQYF. The CDR3 DNA is TGTGCCAGCAGCCCCAGACTAGCGACCGAGCAGTACTTC.

This chain joins TRBV2 and TRBJ1-3; no firm D call. Germline V gene lookup returns CDR1 SNHLY and CDR2 FYNNEI. The CDR3 consists of 13 residues. Trimming pared 6 bases from V and 8 bases from J, leaving 14 bases between. Here the CDR3 DNA reads TGTGCCAGCAGCGTAAGGAGGGATGACACCATATATTTT. Encoded protein: CASSVRRDDTIYF. The complete variable domain, with remaining parts taken from reference TRBV2 and TRBJ1-3, reads EPEVTQTPSHQVTQMGQEVILRCVPISNHLYFYWYRQILGQKVEFLVSFYNNEISEKSEIFDDQFSVERPDGSNFTLKIRSTKLEDSAMYFCASSVRRDDTIYFGEGSWLTVV.

This chain connects TRBV6-1 to TRBJ2-2, with D unclear. CDR1 and CDR2 from the germline V gene are MNHNS and SASEGT. Trimming cost V 1 base and J 3 bases, with 15 bases left between them. This CDR3 is 17 amino acids long. CDR3 sequence: CASSEGRERWYTGELFF. DNA for the CDR3: TGTGCCAGCAGTGAAGGAAGAGAGAGGTGGTACACCGGGGAGCTGTTTTTT.

J is TRBJ1-1 and V is TRBV27; TRBD1 matches 7 bases. Germline-derived CDR1 and CDR2 are MNHEY and SMNVEV (reference sequence). The CDR3 loop spans 12 amino acids. Unmatched junction bases numbered 4, after V lost 10 bases and J lost 2 bases. CDR3 in DNA: TGTGCCACCTGGGACAGAAACACTGAAGCTTTCTTT. It is translated as CATWDRNTEAFF.